These T cell receptor beta chains were read from a single sample in a study of blood T cell repertoires in COVID-19. Some clones are missing from TCRdb's copy, which holds only in-frame ones; the method was immunoSEQ multiplex PCR. The sample holds 250,000 to 350,000 clones, approximately 90% seen once. Sequenced material: peripheral blood. These receptors were collected from an older woman with acute or convalescent COVID-19. Both conserved end residues are part of each CDR3. A D gene is named only where the DNA matches it firmly. Only part of the rows carry a size: once, few, many, or a class if the clone is expanded.

D: .
size: .
V: TRBV28
J: TRBJ2-3
DNA: TGTGCCAGCAGCCCCCGGGGGGCCGTCACAGATACGCAGTATTTT
CDR3: CASSPRGAVTDTQYF

D: TRBD1
size: once
V: TRBV7-9
J: TRBJ2-3
DNA: TGTGCCAGCAGCTCGTGGGACAGCTCGGGCACAGATACGCAGTATTTT
CDR3: CASSSWDSSGTDTQYF

D: .
size: .
V: TRBV2
J: TRBJ1-1
DNA: TGTGCCAGCAGTACCGGGGACACTGAAGCCTTCTTT
CDR3: CASSTGDTEAFF

D: TRBD2
size: .
V: TRBV12-3/TRBV12-4
J: TRBJ2-7
DNA: TGTGCCAGCAGTGGGGGGGGAGGCCACGAGCAGTACTTC
CDR3: CASSGGGGHEQYF

D: TRBD1
size: .
V: TRBV19
J: TRBJ2-7
DNA: TGTGCCAGTAGTATCACAGGGGGTTCCTACGAGCAGTACTTC
CDR3: CASSITGGSYEQYF

D: TRBD1
size: .
V: TRBV7-9
J: TRBJ1-4
DNA: TGTGCCAGCAGTCGGGACAGGGTCTTGGGGAAACTGTTTTTT
CDR3: CASSRDRVLGKLFF

D: TRBD2
size: .
V: TRBV28
J: TRBJ2-3
DNA: TGTGCCAGCAGTTGGGACGGGGGGACTGATACGCAGTATTTT
CDR3: CASSWDGGTDTQYF

D: TRBD1
size: once
V: TRBV6-2/TRBV6-3
J: TRBJ2-1
DNA: TGTGCCAGCAGTTACTCGTGGCAGGGGGCCTACAATGAGCAGTTCTTC
CDR3: CASSYSWQGAYNEQFF

D: TRBD1
size: .
V: TRBV5-8
J: TRBJ2-7
DNA: TGTGCCAGCAGCTTTGCCGCAGGGACAGGGGCCTACGAGCAGTACTTC
CDR3: CASSFAAGTGAYEQYF

D: .
size: once
V: TRBV3-1/TRBV3-2
J: TRBJ2-7
DNA: TGTGCCAGCAGCCTGGGTCTGGGGGGCGAGCAGTACTTC
CDR3: CASSLGLGGEQYF

D: TRBD1
size: .
V: TRBV5-1
J: TRBJ2-7
DNA: TGCGCCAGCAGCTTGGGCGGACAGGGTCACGAGCAGTACTTC
CDR3: CASSLGGQGHEQYF

D: .
size: .
V: TRBV27
J: TRBJ1-1
DNA: TGTGCCAGCAGTTTAGAGGGGAGGTCGATCACTGAAGCTTTCTTT
CDR3: CASSLEGRSITEAFF

D: .
size: once
V: TRBV7-2
J: TRBJ2-5
DNA: TGTGCCAGCAGCCCCGAGATGGGCCTACAAGAGACCCAGTACTTC
CDR3: CASSPEMGLQETQYF

D: TRBD2
size: .
V: TRBV7-2
J: TRBJ2-3
DNA: TGTGCCAGCAGCCGGGGACTAGCGGGCCTGGCAGATACGCAGTATTTT
CDR3: CASSRGLAGLADTQYF

D: .
size: .
V: TRBV2
J: TRBJ2-7
DNA: TGTGCCTCTGCGGGTAGCTCCTACGAGCAGTACTTC
CDR3: CASAGSSYEQYF

D: .
size: .
V: TRBV5-8
J: TRBJ1-2
DNA: TGTGCCAGCAGCTTGGGAGAGGGTCGGAACTATGGCTACACCTTC
CDR3: CASSLGEGRNYGYTF

D: .
size: .
V: TRBV15
J: TRBJ2-3
DNA: TGTGCCACCACCCCCCGGGGGGCGGGCACAGATACGCAGTATTTT
CDR3: CATTPRGAGTDTQYF

D: TRBD1
size: .
V: TRBV28
J: TRBJ2-4
DNA: TGTGCCAGTAAACAGGGGATGGCCAAAAACATTCAGTACTTC
CDR3: CASKQGMAKNIQYF

D: .
size: .
V: TRBV30
J: TRBJ2-7
DNA: TGTGCCTGGAGTGTACACGGGATATACGAGCAGTACTTC
CDR3: CAWSVHGIYEQYF

D: TRBD1
size: once
V: TRBV6-5
J: TRBJ1-4
DNA: TGTGCCAGCAGCGCTGCCGGGACAGGGGGCGGAAAACTGTTTTTT
CDR3: CASSAAGTGGGKLFF

D: .
size: .
V: TRBV11-3
J: TRBJ2-1
DNA: TGTGCCAGCAGCCCCAATACGGGGTTCGGTGAGCAGTTCTTC
CDR3: CASSPNTGFGEQFF

D: TRBD2
size: .
V: TRBV28
J: TRBJ2-5
DNA: TGTGCCAGCAGTTTTGGGGTAGCGGGGGGATCGGGAGAGACCCAGTACTTC
CDR3: CASSFGVAGGSGETQYF

D: .
size: few
V: TRBV6-2/TRBV6-3
J: TRBJ1-4
DNA: TGTGCCAGCAGTTACATGGGGGGTGAAAAACTGTTTTTT
CDR3: CASSYMGGEKLFF

D: .
size: .
V: TRBV28
J: TRBJ1-2
DNA: TGTGCCAGCAGTTTATCTGCAGTAAGCTACACCTTC
CDR3: CASSLSAVSYTF

D: .
size: .
V: TRBV5-4
J: TRBJ1-2
DNA: TGTGCCAGCAGCTCGCCGGGGGAGGGAAGGGATGGCTACACCTTC
CDR3: CASSSPGEGRDGYTF

D: .
size: .
V: TRBV5-1
J: TRBJ2-3
DNA: TGCGCCAGCAGCTTAGGGGGGGTCACAGATACGCAGTATTTT
CDR3: CASSLGGVTDTQYF

D: .
size: .
V: TRBV5-1
J: TRBJ2-1
DNA: TGCGCCAGCAGCTTGGGGACTGGCGACAATGAGCAGTTCTTC
CDR3: CASSLGTGDNEQFF

D: TRBD2
size: .
V: TRBV28
J: TRBJ2-7
DNA: TGTGCCAGCCGGTATAAGGCGGGGGGGGCCTACGAGCAGTACTTC
CDR3: CASRYKAGGAYEQYF

D: TRBD1
size: few
V: TRBV28
J: TRBJ1-1
DNA: TGTGCCAGCAGTTTTCGAGGACAGGGGGACACTGAAGCTTTCTTT
CDR3: CASSFRGQGDTEAFF

D: .
size: .
V: TRBV9
J: TRBJ1-2
DNA: TGTGCCAGCAGCGCCGATTGGGGGCGAGGGTACTACACCTTC
CDR3: CASSADWGRGYYTF

D: .
size: .
V: TRBV9
J: TRBJ2-1
DNA: TGTGCCAGCAGCGTAGATGTCGGGCGGGGGCACAATGAGCAGTTCTTC
CDR3: CASSVDVGRGHNEQFF

D: .
size: .
V: TRBV25-1
J: TRBJ2-7
DNA: TGTGCCAGCAGTGAATATGAGGGACACCTCTACGAGCAGTACTTC
CDR3: CASSEYEGHLYEQYF

D: .
size: .
V: TRBV13
J: TRBJ2-1
DNA: TGTGCCAGCAGCCAGGCAGACAGCTCCTACAATGAGCAGTTCTTC
CDR3: CASSQADSSYNEQFF

D: .
size: once
V: TRBV7-9
J: TRBJ1-5
DNA: TGTGCCAGCAGCTTATATGGTCAGGTCAGCAATCAGCCCCAGCATTTT
CDR3: CASSLYGQVSNQPQHF

D: .
size: once
V: TRBV6-6
J: TRBJ1-1
DNA: TGTGCCAGCAGTCCTCCAGGGCGAACTGAAGCTTTCTTT
CDR3: CASSPPGRTEAFF

D: .
size: .
V: TRBV5-6
J: TRBJ1-2
DNA: TGTGCCAGCAGCTTATTGAGGACAGTTAACTATGGCTACACCTTC
CDR3: CASSLLRTVNYGYTF

D: TRBD1
size: .
V: TRBV29-1
J: TRBJ1-1
DNA: TGCAGCGTTGATGACAGGGGGAACACTGAAGCTTTCTTT
CDR3: CSVDDRGNTEAFF

D: TRBD1
size: .
V: TRBV27
J: TRBJ2-5
DNA: TGTGCCAGCAGTTTTCAGGGGGCGGAGACCCAGTACTTC
CDR3: CASSFQGAETQYF

D: TRBD1
size: .
V: TRBV27
J: TRBJ2-2
DNA: TGTGCCAGCACCCGACAGGGAACGAACACCGGGGAGCTGTTTTTT
CDR3: CASTRQGTNTGELFF

D: .
size: .
V: TRBV6-2/TRBV6-3
J: TRBJ2-1
DNA: TGTGCCAGCAGTTACGACCCGGGCTACAATGAGCAGTTCTTC
CDR3: CASSYDPGYNEQFF

D: .
size: .
V: TRBV27
J: TRBJ2-2
DNA: TGTGCCAGCAGTTTAAGGAGTCGTGGCGGGGAGCTGTTTTTT
CDR3: CASSLRSRGGELFF

D: TRBD1
size: .
V: TRBV9
J: TRBJ1-6
DNA: TGTGCCAGCAGCGCAGGGACAGGGGGCTCCTATAATTCACCCCTCCACTTT
CDR3: CASSAGTGGSYNSPLHF

D: TRBD1
size: .
V: TRBV9
J: TRBJ1-2
DNA: TGTGCCAGCGGCAGTTCCAAGACAGGGGAAGGGAACTATGGCTACACCTTC
CDR3: CASGSSKTGEGNYGYTF

D: TRBD1
size: .
V: TRBV28
J: TRBJ1-5
DNA: TGTGCCAGCAGAGGGACAGGGGGAGATCAGCCCCAGCATTTT
CDR3: CASRGTGGDQPQHF

D: TRBD1
size: .
V: TRBV10-3
J: TRBJ2-7
DNA: TGTGCCATCAGAGCGCCCGGGACAGGCTACGAGCAGTACTTC
CDR3: CAIRAPGTGYEQYF

D: TRBD1
size: .
V: TRBV4-2
J: TRBJ1-3
DNA: TGTGCCAGCAGCCAAGGGGGACAGTCAAACACCATATATTTT
CDR3: CASSQGGQSNTIYF

D: TRBD1
size: .
V: TRBV7-3
J: TRBJ1-4
DNA: TGTGCCAGCAGCTTAACGCCTCCCCCCGCAGGGGGCGTTAATGAAAAACTGTTTTTT
CDR3: CASSLTPPPAGGVNEKLFF

D: .
size: .
V: TRBV27
J: TRBJ2-3
DNA: TGTGCCAGCAGTTTGTATCAACCGGGGGGCAACACAGATACGCAGTATTTT
CDR3: CASSLYQPGGNTDTQYF

D: .
size: .
V: TRBV19
J: TRBJ2-2
DNA: TGTGCCAGTAGTATAGGACAGTCCACCGGGGAGCTGTTTTTT
CDR3: CASSIGQSTGELFF

D: TRBD1
size: once
V: TRBV3-1/TRBV3-2
J: TRBJ2-5
DNA: TGTGCCAGCAGCCAAGGGGCAGGGGGCGCAGGAGAGACCCAGTACTTC
CDR3: CASSQGAGGAGETQYF

D: TRBD1
size: .
V: TRBV19
J: TRBJ1-6
DNA: TGTGCCAGTAGCATCCGGGACAGGGGGTTTAATTCACCCCTCCACTTT
CDR3: CASSIRDRGFNSPLHF

D: .
size: .
V: TRBV15
J: TRBJ2-1
DNA: TGTGCCACCAGCCTTCAAGCGGCCTCCTACAATGAGCAGTTCTTC
CDR3: CATSLQAASYNEQFF

D: TRBD1
size: .
V: TRBV18
J: TRBJ2-7
DNA: TGTGCCAGCTCACTACAGGGGTACGAGCAGTACTTC
CDR3: CASSLQGYEQYF

D: .
size: once
V: TRBV13
J: TRBJ1-3
DNA: TGTGCCAGCAGCTTCACAGGACCTCGGAACACCATATATTTT
CDR3: CASSFTGPRNTIYF

D: .
size: .
V: TRBV28
J: TRBJ1-2
DNA: TGTGCCAGCAGTTCCATACCTTCCGACAGCTTCTATGGCTACACCTTC
CDR3: CASSSIPSDSFYGYTF

D: TRBD2
size: .
V: TRBV5-1
J: TRBJ2-3
DNA: TGCGCCAGCAGCCCCATGCTAGCGGGAGTTAGCACAGATACGCAGTATTTT
CDR3: CASSPMLAGVSTDTQYF

D: .
size: .
V: TRBV6-4
J: TRBJ1-5
DNA: TGTGCCAGCAGTGACTCCACCACATACAGATGCAATCAGCCCCAGCATTTT
CDR3: CASSDSTTYRCNQPQHF

D: TRBD2
size: .
V: TRBV11-2
J: TRBJ2-1
DNA: TGTGCCAGCAGCCCACGACTAGCGGGAGCCCACAATGAGCAGTTCTTC
CDR3: CASSPRLAGAHNEQFF

D: .
size: .
V: TRBV7-2
J: TRBJ1-3
DNA: TGTGCCAGCAGCGCCGTTAGTCTCTCTGGAAACACCATATATTTT
CDR3: CASSAVSLSGNTIYF